This TCR beta chain was sequenced for a study of T cells after yellow fever vaccination (dated by TCRdb to the late 2010s). For the study in its entirety: The SMART-Seq v4 Ultra Low Input RNA kit was used to prepare libraries from fractions with low cell numbers. Bulk TCR alpha and beta repertoires were sequenced longitudinally to track T-cell clones before and after primary and booster YFV17D yellow fever vaccination. Two healthy male donors, one aged 18 to 30 and one aged 30 to 40 years, were included in the cohort. Bulk PBMC replicates and cell subsets were isolated from blood drawn at multiple timepoints before and after both primary and secondary immunization.

What the work shows at the level of the full study, not this receptor alone: A small fraction of clonotypes showed up in both the CD4 and CD8 compartments, probably as a result of convergent recombination. Computational filtering was required because FACS-sorted repertoires could contain abundant contaminating clonotypes from the bulk population. Most clones expanded after primary vaccination (almost 97% of CD4 and roughly 88% of CD8) were re-detected after the booster, suggesting that broad memory maintenance occurred. Compared with the primary T-cell response, the secondary T-cell response was faster but weaker, reaching its peak on day 5 rather than on day 15. Because the study included only two donors, the extent to which the findings can be generalized is limited.

The treatment or condition tag for this specimen amounts to: live attenuated yellow fever vaccine strain. At each blood-draw timepoint, two biological replicates of bulk PBMCs were collected. PBMCs were isolated from peripheral blood using a standard Ficoll-Paque protocol. TriZol was used to extract RNA from bulk PBMCs, from CD4 and CD8 fractions, and from dextramer-positive and dextramer-negative fractions. V is reduced by 5 bases and J by 2 bases, leaving a spacing of 13 bases between them. Via the germline V gene, CDR1 is WSHSY and CDR2 SAAADI. From cysteine to phenylalanine, the CDR3 is 15 amino acids long. CDR3 DNA is the only sequence kept; it has 45 bases, read in frame from the first base. TCR cDNA was synthesized by 5'RACE template switching, which introduced a universal primer site and unique molecular identifiers. cDNA synthesis was primed from both the TCR alpha and TCR beta constant segments. Library amplification used two PCR steps, and the second PCR step added sample barcodes and sequencing adapters. Sequencing of the libraries was done on either Illumina HiSeq 2500 (2x100 bp) or NovaSeq (2x150 bp). The paper's data handling went like this. MIGEC was used to demultiplex reads and collapse the reads into UMI consensus sequences, and MiXCR was used for V(D)J alignment. Using edgeR on replicate PBMC samples, clonotypes were called vaccine-responding if FDR was below 0.01 and the log2 fold change was above 5 up to day 15. CD4 or CD8 identity was assigned to each bulk clonotype according to whether the clonotype was present at higher abundance in the sequenced CD4 repertoire or the sequenced CD8 repertoire. TCRdb applied fastp at Q25 and MiXCR to the public reads, then kept only in-frame beta chains. Under each unique CDR3 protein, matching rows form one entry showing the most common genes and DNA. The V and J calls and clone size come from TCRdb's table, not from the authors' own analysis. The sample has a few hundred thousand distinct CDR3 sequences on record, roughly a sixth of them singletons. The top ten clones comprise around a sixth of the sample.

A few counts support this clonotype. What antigen it recognizes has not been identified. No clone much larger than this one lies a single base away; base qualities are absent. This receptor was identified in a man between 18 and 29 years old who received the YFV17D yellow fever vaccine. The sample was PBMCs, taken more than 4 days after the first yellow fever vaccination. The receptor chain draws on TRBV10-2 and TRBJ1-5, with TRBD1 tentatively as D gene (5 bases match). The bases are TGCGCCAGCAGTCCGAGGGGAAAGGGCAATCAGCCCCAGCATTTT. Protein translation: CASSPRGKGNQPQHF.